Given below is one T cell receptor beta chain in context. Per germline, CDR1 MNHNS and CDR2 SASEGT. The J segment lost 4 bases and the V segment lost 3 bases, leaving 11 bases of the junction unmatched. The CDR3 contains 16 residues. Original data processing: Amplified reference gene primers provided the basis for estimating nucleated cell counts. TCRdb's table, derived via immunoSEQ multiplex PCR, lists solely in-frame clones and lacks some. The DNA gave D and trimming, while V, J and clone size come from that table. The sample has 100,000 to 150,000 clones, around 89% seen once; the top ten hold approximately 4.3%. These data belong to a study of blood T cell repertoires in COVID-19. Study information: Samples came from the United States, Italy and Spain, spanning acute and convalescent COVID-19. Sources were T cells, B-cell-depleted T cells, or PBMCs; the material itself was cDNA or gDNA.

The specimen sequenced was peripheral blood. J is TRBJ1-2 and V is TRBV6-1, with TRBD1 matching over 7 bases. The source is a man aged 55 to 69 with COVID-19, enrolled during active disease. The CDR3 DNA follows: TGTGCCAGCAGTGACCCTCGGGGGACAGCTTTCTATGGCTACACCTTC. Translated, it gives CASSDPRGTAFYGYTF.